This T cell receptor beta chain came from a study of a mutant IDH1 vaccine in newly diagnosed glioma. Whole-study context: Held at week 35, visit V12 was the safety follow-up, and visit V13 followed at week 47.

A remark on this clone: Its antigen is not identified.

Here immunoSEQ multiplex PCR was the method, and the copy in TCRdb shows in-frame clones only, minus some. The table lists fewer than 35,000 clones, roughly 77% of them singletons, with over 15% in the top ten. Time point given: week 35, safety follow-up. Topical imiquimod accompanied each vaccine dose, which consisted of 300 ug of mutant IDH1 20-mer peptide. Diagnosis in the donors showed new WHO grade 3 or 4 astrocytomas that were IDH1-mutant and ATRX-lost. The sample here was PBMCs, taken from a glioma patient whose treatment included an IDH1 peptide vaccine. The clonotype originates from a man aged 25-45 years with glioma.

The DNA for the CDR3 is TGCGCCAGCAGCCAAAGGGAGACCGGGACAGCAAAACTGTTTTTT. This codes for CASSQRETGTAKLFF. V and J are TRBV4-1 and TRBJ1-4, with 7 bases aligning to TRBD1. J lost 10 bases, V lost 2 bases, and 10 bases had no gene match. CDR3 length: 15 residues. Germline values: CDR1 MGHRA, CDR2 YSYEKL.